The source of this TCR beta chain is a study of blood T cell repertoires in COVID-19. Study-wide background: The analysed material was cDNA or gDNA that came from T cells, B-cell-depleted T cells, or PBMCs.

The count of this clone is one. Enrolled during active infection, Seattle patients were then followed longitudinally. Original processing methods: Amplification of reference gene primers was used by the study to estimate nucleated cell counts. Data came from immunoSEQ multiplex PCR; TCRdb stores just in-frame clones and leaves some out. V and J calls and clone size come straight from that table; D and trimming were deduced from the DNA. The sample records 250,000 to 300,000 clones, 90% being singletons. V lost 2 bases, J lost 7 bases, and 14 bases lay in between. Germline loops: CDR1 KGHSH, CDR2 LQKENI. The CDR3 sequence is 15 residues long.

The chain employs TRBV18 and TRBJ2-2; D unclear. The sequence came from a woman aged 55-75 years with COVID-19, enrolled during active disease. Specimen: peripheral blood. CDR3 nucleotides: TGTGCCAGCTCACCAGAGGCGGTCCCAATCGGGGAGCTGTTTTTT. As protein: CASSPEAVPIGELFF.